This T cell receptor beta chain was identified in a study of OX40 agonist ivuxolimab in advanced cancers. Only one count was recorded for this clone. Its antigen is not identified. CDR3 length: 15 residues. V shed 5 bases and J 4 bases; nucleotides not matched to a gene: 6. Germline CDR1 SGHTA, CDR2 FQGNSA. Assay used: immunoSEQ multiplex PCR; TCRdb lists only in-frame clones, some missing. The repertoire consists of roughly 50,000 clones, with approximately 87% occurring once and the leading ten covering under 13%. Overall study findings and caveats: The mean number of expanded clones was higher in CD8+ T cells than in CD4+.

V usage is TRBV7-2 and J usage is TRBJ2-3; TRBD2 matches 10 bases. The sample was CD4+ or CD8+ T cells sorted from blood, taken in a trial of the OX40 agonist ivuxolimab. This clonotype originated in an adult with an advanced solid tumor such as melanoma, head and neck, liver or kidney cancer. Here the CDR3 DNA reads TGTGCCAGCAGCCCCAGCGGGGGGGCGGCAGATACGCAGTATTTT. It specifies CASSPSGGAADTQYF.